This TCR beta chain was recorded in a study of shared clonotypes between healthy human individuals. The CDR3 loop spans 15 amino acids. V was clipped by 0 bases and J by 5 bases, with 11 bases between them. Germline lookup yields CDR1 SGHNT and CDR2 YENEEA. Assay: immunoSEQ multiplex PCR; the TCRdb copy retains only in-frame clones and omits some. The sample lists hundreds of thousands of clones, about 96% occurring once. This clone has just one count. Terminally differentiated effector memory CD45RA+ cells were left out of the naive CD8 fraction, which was CD45RO-negative and positively selected for CCR7.

Sequencing input: naive CD8+ T cells sorted from blood. The chain joins TRBV11-3 to TRBJ2-1, with D possibly matching TRBD2 (5 bases). The sequence was collected from a woman in her 30s in good health. CDR3 bases: TGTGCCAGCAGCTTAGATGAGACTAAAGACAATGAGCAGTTCTTC. Residues: CASSLDETKDNEQFF.